The 8 T cell receptor beta chains in this list originate from one sample, sequenced in a study of regulatory T cells in long-lasting Graves disease (dated by TCRdb to the early 2020s). In the paper's terms, the time point label means: newly diagnosed GD, antithyroid drugs for less than 3 months. For both TCR sequencing and RNA sequencing, RNA was extracted from PBMCs using TRIzol. Library preparation employed multiplex PCR. Sequenced using an Illumina HiSeq 4000. CDR3 regions were amplified by Arm-PCR with iRepertoire HTBI primers to construct TCR beta libraries. Using fastp at Q25 and MiXCR, TCRdb reprocessed the public reads and kept productive beta chains. Every distinct CDR3 protein forms one entry, paired with its most common genes and DNA. The table for this sample lists about half a million distinct CDR3 sequences; 12% of them were counted only once. Clones ranked in the top ten supply around 9.3% of the sample.

A further study also used this sample, focusing on T cells in Graves' hyperthyroidism and ophthalmopathy.

The source was peripheral blood mononuclear cells (PBMCs), collected at new diagnosis, from a patient treated with antithyroid drugs. The receptors derive from a woman in her twenties or thirties with Graves disease. Donor details come from another sample of the same person, matched by shared clones.

This clonotype was recorded many times. V gene TRBV12-3 or TRBV12-4 combines with J gene TRBJ2-7, with D possibly TRBD1 on 6 matching bases. There are 15 residues in the CDR3. Trimming shortened V by 2 bases and J by 0 bases, and 11 bases separated the two germline ends. The CDR3 bases are TGTGCCAGCAGTTTAAGTGGGACAAACTCCTACGAGCAGTACTTC. Residues: CASSLSGTNSYEQYF.

At least ten counts were recorded for this clonotype. The V gene is TRBV5-1, the J gene TRBJ2-1; 7 positions match TRBD1. There are 15 residues in the CDR3. The junction had 12 bases not matched to a gene; V was cut back by 8 bases and J by 4 bases. The germline CDR1 and CDR2 sequences are SGHRS and YFSETQ. In DNA, the CDR3 is TGCGCCAGTACACCCGGGACAGACCCTTACAATGAGCAGTTCTTC. The encoded protein is CASTPGTDPYNEQFF.

This clonotype came up many times. This rearrangement joins TRBV15 to TRBJ2-7; possible D gene TRBD2, 6 bases. There are 15 residues in the CDR3. Trimming left V 1 base short and J 0 bases short, with 10 bases between. Germline-derived CDR1 and CDR2 are LNHNV and YYDKDF (reference sequence). The CDR3 spells CATSRGDFSSYEQYF. In DNA, the CDR3 is TGTGCCACCAGCAGAGGGGACTTCTCCTCCTACGAGCAGTACTTC.

In its sample, this clonotype was seen many times. The gene calls are TRBV6-1 and TRBJ2-7; 9 bases agree with TRBD2. Germline CDR1 is MNHNS and CDR2 is SASEGT. The CDR3 extends over 15 amino acids. With V trimmed by 6 bases and J by 3 bases, 9 bases remained unmatched. Here the CDR3 reads CASRPIGGRDYEQYF. CDR3 coding DNA: TGTGCCAGCAGACCGATCGGCGGGAGGGACTACGAGCAGTACTTC.

In this sample, this clonotype turned up a few times. The chain combines TRBV6-5 with TRBJ1-6; no clear D gene. V was clipped by 0 bases and J by 8 bases, with 5 bases between them. CDR1 MNHEY and CDR2 SVGAGI come from the germline V gene. The CDR3 is 13 amino acids. CDR3 bases: TGTGCCAGCAGTTACTCACCCGATTCACCCCTCCACTTT. This gives the protein CASSYSPDSPLHF.

In its sample, this clonotype was seen many times. V and J are TRBV9 and TRBJ2-3; TRBD1 matches 9 bases. CDR1 is SGDLS and CDR2 is YYNGEE in the germline V gene. This CDR3 is 15 amino acids long. The V and J ends lost 3 bases and 0 bases, in that order; junction bases with no gene match: 2. The CDR3 reads CASSGGTGSTDTQYF. The CDR3 DNA reads as TGTGCCAGCAGCGGGGGGACAGGGAGCACAGATACGCAGTATTTT.

The chain carries TRBV29-1 and TRBJ1-1, with D possibly matching TRBD1 (5 bases). V shed 6 bases and J shed 1 base, with 12 bases lying between them. The CDR3 runs to 13 residues. CDR1 and CDR2 (germline): SQVTM, ANQGSEA. The CDR3 DNA sequence: TGCAGCGTACACTCCGGGGGGAACACTGAAGCTTTCTTT. Translation: CSVHSGGNTEAFF.

This clonotype has ten or more counts. V gene TRBV2 combines with J gene TRBJ2-1; 8 bases fit TRBD2. The CDR3 totals 14 residues. Germline lookup yields CDR1 SNHLY and CDR2 FYNNEI. The junction had 6 bases not matched to a gene; V was cut back by 6 bases and J by 5 bases. CDR3 nucleotides: TGTGCCAGCAGGGATAGCGGGAACCACAATGAGCAGTTCTTC. Translated, it gives CASRDSGNHNEQFF.